The 12 T cell receptor beta chains presented below share a single source sample, sequenced in a study of cytomegalovirus exposure and HLA in healthy donors. Both 60 Vbeta primers and 13 Jbeta primers went into the PCR. Profiling relied on immunoSEQ multiplex PCR, and the TCRdb table lists in-frame clones only, not all of them. Of a few hundred thousand clones listed, 65% to 90% are singletons. The sample comprised PBMCs. Receptors originate from a girl between 10 and 17 years old in good health and CMV-seronegative.

CDR3 protein: CASKPGTGPYNEQFF. The CDR3 DNA is TGCGCCAGCAAACCCGGGACAGGGCCTTACAATGAGCAGTTCTTC. The rearrangement links TRBV5-1 to TRBJ2-1; 9 bases are a match to TRBD1. V lost 6 bases to trimming and J lost 4 bases; unmatched junction nucleotides: 8. The V gene's germline CDR1 is SGHRS and CDR2 YFSETQ. The CDR3 has 15 amino acids.

The genes are TRBV15 and TRBJ2-3; 8 positions match TRBD2. From germline, CDR1 is LNHNV and CDR2 YYDKDF (reference sequence). The CDR3 has 18 residues. Trimming took 4 bases from V and 0 from J; bases not matched to a gene: 12. CDR3 coding DNA: TGTGCCACCAGCACTGACACGACTAGCGTCTTTAGCACAGATACGCAGTATTTT. Residues: CATSTDTTSVFSTDTQYF.

V gene TRBV5-6 combines with J gene TRBJ2-7; D unresolved. Trimming took off 2 bases at V and 0 bases at J, with 12 bases between the two ends. The CDR3 totals 15 residues. CDR1 is SGHDT, CDR2 YYEEEE, per germline. CDR3 nucleotides: TGTGCCAGCAGCTTTACGTCCTTCGGCTCCTACGAGCAGTACTTC. The encoded protein is CASSFTSFGSYEQYF.

The chain uses TRBV6-5 and TRBJ1-2; no firm D call. Between the trimmed V and J ends, which lost 7 bases and 1 base, there was a span of 10 bases. Germline V gene sequence: CDR1 MNHEY, CDR2 SVGAGI. The CDR3 totals 13 residues. DNA for the CDR3: TGTGCCAGCACCCGGTACCGTAACTATGGCTACACCTTC. Protein sequence: CASTRYRNYGYTF.

The gene calls are TRBV5-6 and TRBJ1-3, with 9 bases that match TRBD1. This CDR3 comprises 13 residues. The germline V gene has CDR1 SGHDT and CDR2 YYEEEE. The J segment lost 9 bases and the V segment lost 3 bases, leaving 4 bases of the junction unmatched. The CDR3 reads CASSSVTGGTIYF. The CDR3 nucleotides read TGTGCCAGCAGCTCGGTGACAGGGGGCACCATATATTTT.

The chain recombines TRBV7-9 with TRBJ2-2; no clear D gene. The CDR3 is made up of 15 amino acids. Germline CDR1 SEHNR, CDR2 FQNEAQ (reference sequence). Trimming stripped 1 base from V and 5 bases from J, with 11 bases between. CDR3 DNA: TGTGCCAGCAGCTTAGATGACGTCGGGACCGGGGAGCTGTTTTTT. Protein: CASSLDDVGTGELFF.

In its sample, this clone was seen once. The chain has TRBV28 and TRBJ1-6; 7 bases match TRBD1. V lost 6 bases to trimming and J lost 9 bases; unmatched junction nucleotides: 8. Looked up from germline, CDR1 is MDHEN and CDR2 is SYDVKM. The CDR3 contains 14 residues. DNA for the CDR3: TGTGCCAGCAGAATACAGGGGATCGGTTCACCCCTCCACTTT. Residues: CASRIQGIGSPLHF.

The chain employs TRBV6-5 and TRBJ1-1; D may be TRBD1 (5 bases). CDR3 length: 16 amino acids. Trimming left V 2 bases short and J 3 bases short, with 16 bases between. Germline V gene lookup returns CDR1 MNHEY and CDR2 SVGAGI. The CDR3 is CASSYQTQGLDTEAFF. In DNA form, the CDR3 reads TGTGCCAGCAGTTACCAGACTCAGGGATTGGACACTGAAGCTTTCTTT.

V usage is TRBV6-5 and J usage is TRBJ2-1; maybe TRBD1 (6 bases). Trimming stripped 4 bases from V and 6 bases from J, with 10 bases between. The CDR3 sequence is 13 residues long. Germline loops: CDR1 MNHEY, CDR2 SVGAGI. CDR3 protein: CASSSGQINEQFF. The CDR3 bases are TGTGCCAGCAGTTCCGGACAGATCAATGAGCAGTTCTTC.

V and J are TRBV7-9 and TRBJ1-2, with 7 bases that match TRBD1. With V trimmed by 4 bases and J by 1 base, 15 bases remained unmatched. This CDR3 has 18 amino acids. Germline lookup yields CDR1 SEHNR and CDR2 FQNEAQ (reference sequence). In DNA form, the CDR3 reads TGTGCCAGCAGCTCTCCCCGACAAGGAGGGGGCTTTAACTATGGCTACACCTTC. Its translation: CASSSPRQGGGFNYGYTF.

This rearrangement joins TRBV18 to TRBJ2-7; tentative D call: TRBD2 (5 bases). This CDR3 region has 14 residues. With 3 bases removed from V and 4 bases from J, the gap between germline ends came to 13 bases. Per the germline V gene, CDR1 is KGHSH and CDR2 is LQKENI. CDR3 in DNA: TGTGCCAGCTCACCGGCTGGACTGAATTACGAGCAGTACTTC. It yields the protein CASSPAGLNYEQYF.

The rearrangement links TRBV5-8 to TRBJ2-3, with 10 bases aligning to TRBD2. Germline loops: CDR1 SGHTS, CDR2 YDEGEE. With 3 bases clipped from V and 3 bases from J, the junction kept 4 bases outside the gene matches. The CDR3 length is 15 residues. CDR3 sequence reads: CASSSGLAITDTQYF. The CDR3 DNA sequence: TGTGCCAGCAGCTCGGGACTAGCGATTACAGATACGCAGTATTTT.